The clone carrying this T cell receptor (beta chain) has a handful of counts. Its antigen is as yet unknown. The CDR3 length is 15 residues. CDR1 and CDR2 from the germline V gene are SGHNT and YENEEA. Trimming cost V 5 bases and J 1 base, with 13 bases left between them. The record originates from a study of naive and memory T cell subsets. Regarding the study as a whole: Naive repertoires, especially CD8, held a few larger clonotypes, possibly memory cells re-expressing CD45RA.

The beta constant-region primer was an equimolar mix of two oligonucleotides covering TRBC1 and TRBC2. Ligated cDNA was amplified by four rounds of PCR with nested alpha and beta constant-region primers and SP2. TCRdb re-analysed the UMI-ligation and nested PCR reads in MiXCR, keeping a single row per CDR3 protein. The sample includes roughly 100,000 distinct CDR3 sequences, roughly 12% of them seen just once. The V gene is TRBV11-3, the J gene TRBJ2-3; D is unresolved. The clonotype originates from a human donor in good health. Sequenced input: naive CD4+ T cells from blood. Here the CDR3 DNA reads TGTGCCAGCAGCCCCCCCTGGGCCGGCACAGATACGCAGTATTTT. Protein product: CASSPPWAGTDTQYF.